This TCR beta chain was sequenced for a study of shared clonotypes between healthy human individuals. The CDR3 length is 14 residues. From germline, CDR1 is MNHNS and CDR2 SASEGT. Trimming pared 3 bases from V and 6 bases from J, leaving 14 bases between. Measured with immunoSEQ multiplex PCR; TCRdb has only the in-frame clones, and not every one. The data hold nearly 1,000,000 clones, with more than 75% observed a single time. This clonotype was sampled from a man aged 18 to 30 in good health. The sequencing sample was made of memory CD4+ T cells sorted from blood. Subset of the sample: CD45RA-negative fraction. V usage is TRBV6-1 and J usage is TRBJ1-2, with D tentatively TRBD1 (6 bases). DNA of the CDR3: TGTGCCAGCAGTGACCCGACAGGAGGGAATGGCTACACCTTC. The encoded protein is CASSDPTGGNGYTF.